The rows below give T cell receptor beta chains drawn from one sample of a study of T cell changes during pregnancy in multiple sclerosis. Clones were sequenced by immunoSEQ multiplex PCR, and TCRdb holds only the in-frame ones, with some missing. This table holds around 33,000 clones, roughly 89% found once. Material: CD8+ T cells from peripheral blood mononuclear cells, obtained before pregnancy. These receptors were obtained from a female donor with multiple sclerosis, enrolled in a pregnancy study. Both conserved end residues are part of each CDR3. A D gene is named only where the DNA matches it firmly. The size entry is marked missing in some rows and otherwise reads once, few, many or a size class.

J gene | D gene | V gene | clone size | CDR3 DNA | CDR3 protein
TRBJ1-5 | TRBD1 | TRBV7-4 | . | TGTGCCAGCAGCTCCTACAGGGGCCCTCAGCCCCAGCATTTT | CASSSYRGPQPQHF
TRBJ2-1 | . | TRBV27 | . | TGTGCCAGCAGTTTAGGGGCGGGGACCCGGGTCGATGAGCAGTTCTTC | CASSLGAGTRVDEQFF
TRBJ2-1 | . | TRBV6-4 | . | TGTGCCAGCAGTGATGGAGCAGGGTCATACAATGAGCAGTTCTTC | CASSDGAGSYNEQFF
TRBJ1-1 | TRBD1 | TRBV11-2 | . | TGTGCCAGCAGCCCGAGGGGGACAGGGGGCGGGACTGAAGCTTTCTTT | CASSPRGTGGGTEAFF
TRBJ2-1 | TRBD2 | TRBV4-1 | . | TGCGCCAGCAGCCCGGGACTAGCGGGCTACAATGAGCAGTTCTTC | CASSPGLAGYNEQFF
TRBJ2-7 | TRBD1 | TRBV13 | . | TGTGCCAGCAGCCTCGGCCCGGGACAGCGCTACGAGCAGTACTTC | CASSLGPGQRYEQYF
TRBJ2-2 | TRBD2 | TRBV7-8 | . | TGTGCCAGCACTTCCTTTCCGGGACTAGCGGCTACCGCGAACACCGGGGAGCTGTTTTTT | CASTSFPGLAATANTGELFF
TRBJ2-6 | TRBD1 | TRBV7-9 | . | TGTGCCAGCAGCTTAGGGGACAGGGGCCTCTCTGGGGCCAACGTCCTGACTTTC | CASSLGDRGLSGANVLTF
TRBJ2-1 | TRBD2 | TRBV2 | once | TGTGCCAGCAGTGAAGCCTTGGGACTAGTTAGGTATGAGCAGTTCTTC | CASSEALGLVRYEQFF
TRBJ1-5 | . | TRBV21-1 | . | TGTGCCAGCAGCAACGGGGGGACCGGCGATTATAGCAATCAGCCCCAGCATTTT | CASSNGGTGDYSNQPQHF
TRBJ2-7 | TRBD1 | TRBV4-3 | . | TGCGCCAGCAGCTCTTCGACAGGGCCCCTCTACGAGCAGTACTTC | CASSSSTGPLYEQYF
TRBJ2-1 | . | TRBV7-9 | . | TGTGCCAGCAGCGTTACAGGGTTGAATGAGCAGTTCTTC | CASSVTGLNEQFF
TRBJ1-6 | . | TRBV6-5 | . | TGTGCCAGCAGTTCCACCGGGACCTATAATTCACCCCTCCACTTT | CASSSTGTYNSPLHF
TRBJ2-2 | . | TRBV13 | . | TGTGCCAGCAGCTTAGGTGACTACAGGGTGAACACCGGGGAGCTGTTTTTT | CASSLGDYRVNTGELFF
TRBJ1-5 | TRBD1 | TRBV6-6 | . | TGTGCCAGCAGTGACAGGGCTAGCAATCAGCCCCAGCATTTT | CASSDRASNQPQHF
TRBJ2-3 | . | TRBV19 | . | TGTGCCGCCCGAGGGTCTGGCACAGATACGCAGTATTTT | CAARGSGTDTQYF
TRBJ1-3 | . | TRBV6-6 | . | TGTGCCAGCACCGCGGCGGGAAACACCATATATTTT | CASTAAGNTIYF
TRBJ1-2 | . | TRBV28 | . | TGTGCCAGCAGTTTTGAGGGAATCTATGGCTACACCTTC | CASSFEGIYGYTF
TRBJ1-2 | . | TRBV6-4 | . | TGTGCCAGCAGCCCAGGGGATCTAAACTATGGCTACACCTTC | CASSPGDLNYGYTF
TRBJ2-3 | TRBD2 | TRBV5-6 | . | TGTGCCAGCAGCAGTATAGCGGGAGGCACAGATACGCAGTATTTT | CASSSIAGGTDTQYF
TRBJ1-3 | . | TRBV6-6 | . | TGTGCCAGCAGTTACCAAACAGGGGGAAACACCATATATTTT | CASSYQTGGNTIYF
TRBJ2-1 | . | TRBV15 | few | TGTGCCACCAGCAGCGCCCTGGATGGGAGTAATGAGCAGTTCTTC | CATSSALDGSNEQFF
TRBJ2-7 | . | TRBV4-3 | . | TGCGCCAGCAGCCAAACAGGGACCTACGAGCAGTACTTC | CASSQTGTYEQYF
TRBJ1-2 | TRBD1 | TRBV5-4 | . | TGTGCCAGCAGCTCTCAGGGGGCCAGACCCTATAACTATGGCTACACCTTC | CASSSQGARPYNYGYTF
TRBJ2-3 | TRBD2 | TRBV4-3 | . | TGCGCCAGCAGCCAAGATACTAGCGTTACAGATACGCAGTATTTT | CASSQDTSVTDTQYF
TRBJ2-1 | TRBD2 | TRBV9 | . | TGTGCCAGCAGCGTAGGCCTAGCGGGGGGAAATGAGCAGTTCTTC | CASSVGLAGGNEQFF
TRBJ1-6 | . | TRBV7-2 | . | TGTGCCAGCAGCTTAGCGACTCCGGGACGGGGGACGATTCGTAATTCACCCCTCCACTTT | CASSLATPGRGTIRNSPLHF
TRBJ1-1 | TRBD1 | TRBV11-2 | . | TGTGCCAGCAGGGCTAGGGACAGGGCTAACACTGAAGCTTTCTTT | CASRARDRANTEAFF
TRBJ1-2 | . | TRBV7-9 | . | TGTGCCAGCAGCTTAGCACAGGGATTCACCTTC | CASSLAQGFTF
TRBJ2-1 | . | TRBV14 | . | TGTGCCAGCAGCCAAGATTTGGGTAGCAACGATGAGCAGTTCTTC | CASSQDLGSNDEQFF
TRBJ1-4 | . | TRBV6-1 | . | TGTGCCAGCAGGGAGGGGAGGGCTAATGAAAAACTGTTTTTT | CASREGRANEKLFF
TRBJ1-1 | . | TRBV19 | . | TGTGCCAGTACCACGGGAGGGAACACTGAAGCTTTCTTT | CASTTGGNTEAFF
TRBJ1-1 | . | TRBV7-6 | . | TGTGCCAGCAGCGACGACAGGAACACTGAAGCTTTCTTT | CASSDDRNTEAFF
TRBJ2-7 | . | TRBV29-1 | . | TGCAGCGTTGATGGGGGGAGGTTGGACGAGCAGTACTTC | CSVDGGRLDEQYF
TRBJ1-1 | TRBD1 | TRBV11-3 | . | TGTGCCAGCAGCGCCAGGACAGGGTCGGGGACTGAAGCTTTCTTT | CASSARTGSGTEAFF
TRBJ2-2 | . | TRBV6-5 | . | TGTGCCAGCAGTACGGGGGAGACGAGCACCGGGGAGCTGTTTTTT | CASSTGETSTGELFF
TRBJ2-7 | TRBD2 | TRBV6-6 | . | TGTGCCAGCAGTTTGACTAGCGGCGACCAGTACTTC | CASSLTSGDQYF
TRBJ1-5 | . | TRBV5-6 | . | TGTGCCAGCAGCTTGGGGGCGAATCAGCCCCAGCATTTT | CASSLGANQPQHF
TRBJ1-2 | TRBD1 | TRBV28 | . | TGTGCCAGCAGCACTAGTAAGACGATCAGGGGGCGTTCTGGCTACACCTTC | CASSTSKTIRGRSGYTF
TRBJ1-6 | . | TRBV5-5 | . | TGTGCCAGCAGCGCTGCAGGGACTAGCTCACCCCTCCACTTT | CASSAAGTSSPLHF
TRBJ2-2 | . | TRBV11-1 | . | TGTGCCACCTTGGACAGTTCCGGGGAGCTGTTTTTT | CATLDSSGELFF
TRBJ2-7 | TRBD2 | TRBV6-5 | . | TGTGCCAGCAGTTATTGGACTAGCGGGGGGTACGAGCAGTACTTC | CASSYWTSGGYEQYF
TRBJ1-1 | . | TRBV5-1 | . | TGCGCCAGCAGCTTGTGGGGCGGGGACACTGAAGCTTTCTTT | CASSLWGGDTEAFF
TRBJ2-1 | . | TRBV6-6 | . | TGTGCCAGCAGCCCCCAGGTTGAGCAGTTCTTC | CASSPQVEQFF
TRBJ1-5 | TRBD1 | TRBV2 | once | TGTGCCAGCAGCTTCGGACAGGGAGCTCAGCCCCAGCATTTT | CASSFGQGAQPQHF
TRBJ2-1 | . | TRBV7-9 | . | TGTGCCAGCAGCGGCGGGACTTTGAGCCGCAATGAGCAGTTCTTC | CASSGGTLSRNEQFF
TRBJ2-7 | . | TRBV28 | . | TGTGCCAGCAGTCCCTTGCTGAGCTCCTACGAGCAGTACTTC | CASSPLLSSYEQYF
TRBJ2-5 | . | TRBV29-1 | . | TGCAGCGTTGAAGGGGCTGTTCAAGAGACCCAGTACTTC | CSVEGAVQETQYF
TRBJ2-1 | . | TRBV29-1 | . | TGCAGCGTTGATCAGCCCGAGAGGGATGAGCAGTTCTTC | CSVDQPERDEQFF
TRBJ1-1 | . | TRBV5-6 | few | TGTGCCAGCAGCCTTATGAACACTGAAGCTTTCTTT | CASSLMNTEAFF
TRBJ2-1 | . | TRBV27 | . | TGTGCCAGCAGTTTAGGCGGCTACAATGAGCAGTTCTTC | CASSLGGYNEQFF
TRBJ2-7 | . | TRBV27 | . | TGTGCCAGCAGTTCCCTCCCCGGCGAGCAGTACTTC | CASSSLPGEQYF
TRBJ2-2 | TRBD2 | TRBV28 | . | TGTGCCAGCAGCCTCGGGACTAGGGCCGGGGAGCTGTTTTTT | CASSLGTRAGELFF